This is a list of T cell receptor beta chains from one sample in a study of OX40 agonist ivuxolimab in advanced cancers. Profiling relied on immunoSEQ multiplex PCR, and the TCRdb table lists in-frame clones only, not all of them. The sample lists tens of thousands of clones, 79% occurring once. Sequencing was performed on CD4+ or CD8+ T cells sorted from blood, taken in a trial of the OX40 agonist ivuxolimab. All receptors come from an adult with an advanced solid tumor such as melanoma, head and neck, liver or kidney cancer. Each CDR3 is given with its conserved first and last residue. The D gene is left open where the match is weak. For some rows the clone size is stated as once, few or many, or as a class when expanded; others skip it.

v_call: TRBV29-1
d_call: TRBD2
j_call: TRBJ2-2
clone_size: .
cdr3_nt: TGCAGCGGGAGACTAGCGGGGAACACCGGGGAGCTGTTTTTT
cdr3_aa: CSGRLAGNTGELFF

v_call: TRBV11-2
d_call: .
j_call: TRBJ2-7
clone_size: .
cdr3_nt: TGTGCCAGCAGCTTAGGAGGGGGTGGCAGGAGCTCCTACGAGCAGTACTTC
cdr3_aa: CASSLGGGGRSSYEQYF

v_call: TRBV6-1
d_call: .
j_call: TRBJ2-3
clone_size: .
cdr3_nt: TGTGCCAGCAGTGAAGTTTCAGATACGCAGTATTTT
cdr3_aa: CASSEVSDTQYF

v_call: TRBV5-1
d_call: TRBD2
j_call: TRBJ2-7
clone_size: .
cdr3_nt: TGCGCCAGCAGCTTGGCGATGGGACTAGCGGCCTCCTACGAGCAGTACTTC
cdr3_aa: CASSLAMGLAASYEQYF

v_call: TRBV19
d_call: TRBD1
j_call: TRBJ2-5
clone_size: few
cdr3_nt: TGTGCCAGTAGTATAGACATACCGGGACAGGGTCAAGAGACCCAGTACTTC
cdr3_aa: CASSIDIPGQGQETQYF

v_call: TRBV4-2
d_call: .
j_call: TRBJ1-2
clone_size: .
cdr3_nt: TGTGCCAGCCCTGGGAAGCATGGCTACACCTTC
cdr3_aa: CASPGKHGYTF

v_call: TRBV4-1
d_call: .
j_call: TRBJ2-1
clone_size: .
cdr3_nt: TGCGCCAGCAGCCAAGACTCAAGGGCTGGGCGGGATGAGCAGTTCTTC
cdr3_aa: CASSQDSRAGRDEQFF

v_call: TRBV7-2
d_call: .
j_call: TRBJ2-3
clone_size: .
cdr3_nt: TGTGCCAGCACCTTGGGCTACACAGATACGCAGTATTTT
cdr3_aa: CASTLGYTDTQYF

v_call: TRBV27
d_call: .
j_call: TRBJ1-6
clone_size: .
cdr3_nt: TGTGCCAGCAGTTTAAGGGGGGCCTCCGGAGGAATTTCACCCCTCCACTTT
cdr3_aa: CASSLRGASGGISPLHF

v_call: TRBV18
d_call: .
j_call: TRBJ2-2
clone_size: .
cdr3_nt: TGTGCCAGCTCACCAGGACGGGTCTCCGGGGAGCTGTTTTTT
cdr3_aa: CASSPGRVSGELFF

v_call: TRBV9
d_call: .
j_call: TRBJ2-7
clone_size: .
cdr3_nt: TGTGCCAGCAGCGAGGGAGACCCCTACGAGCAGTACTTC
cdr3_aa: CASSEGDPYEQYF

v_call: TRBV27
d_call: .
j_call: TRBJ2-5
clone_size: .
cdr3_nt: TGTGCCAGCAGCCGAAGGGTCGAGCAAGAGACCCAGTACTTC
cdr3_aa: CASSRRVEQETQYF

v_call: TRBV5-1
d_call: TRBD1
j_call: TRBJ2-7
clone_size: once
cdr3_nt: TGCGCCAGCAGCGCACCCGGGACAGGGACCAGGGAGCAGTACTTC
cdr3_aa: CASSAPGTGTREQYF

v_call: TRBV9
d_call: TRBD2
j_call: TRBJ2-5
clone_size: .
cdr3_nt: TGTGCCAGCAGCGAGCCTCGGGGGGGCCCGAGAGAGACCCAGTACTTC
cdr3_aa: CASSEPRGGPRETQYF

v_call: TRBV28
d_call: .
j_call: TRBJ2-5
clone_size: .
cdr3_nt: TGTGCCAGCAGCTGGAACGGGACACCTGGGGAGCAGTACTTC
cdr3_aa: CASSWNGTPGEQYF

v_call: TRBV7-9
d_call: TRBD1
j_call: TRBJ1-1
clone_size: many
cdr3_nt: TGTGCCAGCAGCTTAGCCGGGACAGAAAGGGCTTTCTTT
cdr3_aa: CASSLAGTERAFF

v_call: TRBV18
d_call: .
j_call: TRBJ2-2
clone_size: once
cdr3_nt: TGTGCCAGCTCACCACTGAGTGCCGGGGAGCTGTTTTTT
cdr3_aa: CASSPLSAGELFF

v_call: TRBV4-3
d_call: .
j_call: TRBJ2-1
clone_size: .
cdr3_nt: TGCGCCAGCAGCGCCCGGGAGTCCTATGAGCAGTTCTTC
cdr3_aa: CASSARESYEQFF

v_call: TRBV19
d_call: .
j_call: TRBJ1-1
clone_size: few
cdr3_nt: TGTGCCAGTAGTCTGGGAAGGACCCCTGAAGCTTTCTTT
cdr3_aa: CASSLGRTPEAFF

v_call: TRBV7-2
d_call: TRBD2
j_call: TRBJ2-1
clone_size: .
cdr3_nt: TGTGCCAGCAGCTTAACCCTAGCGGGAAGGGATGAGCAGTTCTTC
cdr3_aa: CASSLTLAGRDEQFF

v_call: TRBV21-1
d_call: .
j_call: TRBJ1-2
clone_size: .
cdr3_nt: TGTGCCAGCAGCGGGGCGTCTTATGGCTACACCTTC
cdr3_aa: CASSGASYGYTF

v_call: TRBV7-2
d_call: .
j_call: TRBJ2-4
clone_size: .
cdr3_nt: TGTGCCAGCAGCTTTTCCGGGACTTATCAGTACTTC
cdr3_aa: CASSFSGTYQYF

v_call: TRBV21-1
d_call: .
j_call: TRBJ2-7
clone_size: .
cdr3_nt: TGTGCCAGCATGGGGAAGGCCTCCTACGAGCAGTACTTC
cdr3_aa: CASMGKASYEQYF

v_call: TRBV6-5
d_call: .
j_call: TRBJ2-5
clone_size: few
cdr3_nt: TGTGCCAGCAGTTATGGCAGGGCAGGGTCCCGGACCCAGTACTTC
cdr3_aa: CASSYGRAGSRTQYF

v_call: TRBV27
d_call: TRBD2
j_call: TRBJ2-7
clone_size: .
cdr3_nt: TGTGCCAGCAGTACGGGAACTAGCGGGAGGACGGTCTACGAGCAGTACTTC
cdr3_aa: CASSTGTSGRTVYEQYF

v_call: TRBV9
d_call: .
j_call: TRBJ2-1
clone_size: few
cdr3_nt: TGTGCCAGCAGCATCCCGGGCCTGGGGGTCAATGAGCAGTTCTTC
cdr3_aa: CASSIPGLGVNEQFF

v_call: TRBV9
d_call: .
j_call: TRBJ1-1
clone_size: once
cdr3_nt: TGTGCCAGCAGCGTAGGCGCTACAGGGCCGAACACTGAAGCTTTCTTT
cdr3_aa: CASSVGATGPNTEAFF

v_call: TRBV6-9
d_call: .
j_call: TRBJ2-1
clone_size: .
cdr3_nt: TGTGCCAGCCGGGAGATAAGGAGCTCCTACAATGAGCAGTTCTTC
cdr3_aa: CASREIRSSYNEQFF

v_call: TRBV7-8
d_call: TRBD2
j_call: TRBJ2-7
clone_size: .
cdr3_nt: TGTGCCAGCAGCTTTAGCGGGCCGAACTACGAGCAGTACTTC
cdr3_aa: CASSFSGPNYEQYF

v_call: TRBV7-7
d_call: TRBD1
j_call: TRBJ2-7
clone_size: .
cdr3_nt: TGTGCTAGCAGCCCCGCCGGGACAGGATACGAGCAGTACTTC
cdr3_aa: CASSPAGTGYEQYF

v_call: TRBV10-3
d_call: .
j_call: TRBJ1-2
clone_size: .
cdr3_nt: TGTGCCATCAGTGAGTCGCAGGGGCAGGGCTATGGCTACACCTTC
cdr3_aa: CAISESQGQGYGYTF

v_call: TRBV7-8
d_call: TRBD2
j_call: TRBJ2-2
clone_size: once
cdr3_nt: TGTGCCAGCAGCGCCTCGGGACTACCCACCGGGGAGCTGTTTTTT
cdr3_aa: CASSASGLPTGELFF

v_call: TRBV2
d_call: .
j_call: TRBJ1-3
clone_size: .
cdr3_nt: TGTGCCAGGGGCGAGGCGGGAAACACCATATATTTT
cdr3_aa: CARGEAGNTIYF

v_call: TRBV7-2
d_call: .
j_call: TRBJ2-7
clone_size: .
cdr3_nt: TGTGCCAGCAGCCCAGACAGGTGGCGGGAGCAGCAGTACTTC
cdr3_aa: CASSPDRWREQQYF

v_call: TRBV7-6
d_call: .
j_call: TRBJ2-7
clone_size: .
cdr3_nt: TGTGCCAGCAGCTTAGGGCAGGGCATTTTCTCCTACGAGCAGTACTTC
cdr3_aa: CASSLGQGIFSYEQYF

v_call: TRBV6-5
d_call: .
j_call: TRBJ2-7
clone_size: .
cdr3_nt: TGTGCCAGCAGTTACATAGGCAGTAAAACCTACGAGCAGTACTTC
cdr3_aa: CASSYIGSKTYEQYF

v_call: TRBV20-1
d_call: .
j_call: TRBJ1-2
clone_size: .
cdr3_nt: TGCAGTGCGGCAGATAACTATGGCTACACCTTC
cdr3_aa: CSAADNYGYTF

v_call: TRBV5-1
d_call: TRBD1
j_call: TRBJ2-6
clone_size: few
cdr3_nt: TGCGCCAGCAGGCGGACAGGGGCGCTAGTTCCCGGGGCCAACGTCCTGACTTTC
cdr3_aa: CASRRTGALVPGANVLTF

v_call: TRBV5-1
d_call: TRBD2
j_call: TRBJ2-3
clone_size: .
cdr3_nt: TGCGCCAGCAGCCCCAGTAGCGGGGGGCCCATCACAGATACGCAGTATTTT
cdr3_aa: CASSPSSGGPITDTQYF

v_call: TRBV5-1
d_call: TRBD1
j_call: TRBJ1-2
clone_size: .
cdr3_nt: TGCGCCAGCAATAACAGGGGTTCTTCCTATGGCTACACCTTC
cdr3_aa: CASNNRGSSYGYTF

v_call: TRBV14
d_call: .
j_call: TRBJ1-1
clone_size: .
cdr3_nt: TGTGCCAGCAGCCAAGTAAGGGGAAACACTGAAGCTTTCTTT
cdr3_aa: CASSQVRGNTEAFF

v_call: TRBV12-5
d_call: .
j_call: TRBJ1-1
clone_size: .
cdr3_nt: TGTGCTAGTGGCCCCGGAGGGGTTGGGGGTTGGATGAACACTGAAGCTTTCTTT
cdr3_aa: CASGPGGVGGWMNTEAFF

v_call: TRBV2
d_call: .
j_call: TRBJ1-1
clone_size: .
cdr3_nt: TGTGCCAGCAGGGGTGGGACCTACACTGAAGCTTTCTTT
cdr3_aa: CASRGGTYTEAFF

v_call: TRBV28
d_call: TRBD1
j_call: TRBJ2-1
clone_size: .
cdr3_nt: TGTGCCAGCAGTTCCACAAACAGGGGGCTGGGCAATGAGCAGTTCTTC
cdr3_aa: CASSSTNRGLGNEQFF

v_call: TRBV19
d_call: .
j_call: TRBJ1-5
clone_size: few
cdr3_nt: TGTGCCAGTAGTAGACAGGTCACTAATCAGCCCCAGCATTTT
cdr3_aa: CASSRQVTNQPQHF

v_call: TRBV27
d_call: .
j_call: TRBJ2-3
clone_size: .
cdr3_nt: TGTGCCAGCAGTCCCCGCACAGATACGCAGTATTTT
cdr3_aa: CASSPRTDTQYF

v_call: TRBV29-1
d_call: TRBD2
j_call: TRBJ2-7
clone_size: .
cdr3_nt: TGCAGCGTTGACCTCCTAGCGGGAGTGGCCTACGAGCAGTACTTC
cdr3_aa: CSVDLLAGVAYEQYF

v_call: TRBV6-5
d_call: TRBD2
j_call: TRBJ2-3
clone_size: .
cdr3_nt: TGTGCCAGCACCAAGGGGACTAGCGGCACAAATACGCAGTATTTT
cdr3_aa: CASTKGTSGTNTQYF

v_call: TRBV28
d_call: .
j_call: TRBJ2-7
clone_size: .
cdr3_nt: TGTGCCAGCAGTTTGTCGGTCGTGGGTTACGAGCAGTACTTC
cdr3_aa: CASSLSVVGYEQYF

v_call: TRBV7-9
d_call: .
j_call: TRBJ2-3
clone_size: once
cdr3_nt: TGTGCCAGCAGCTTCTCGGGCACCCATACGCAGTATTTT
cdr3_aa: CASSFSGTHTQYF

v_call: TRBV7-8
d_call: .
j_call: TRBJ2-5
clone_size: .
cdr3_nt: TGTGCCAGCGGAGGGATTAATAACAGGGAGACCCAGTACTTC
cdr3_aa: CASGGINNRETQYF

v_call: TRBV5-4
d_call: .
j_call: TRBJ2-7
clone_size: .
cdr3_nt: TGTGCCAGCAGCTTGGAACAATTCTACGAGCAGTACTTC
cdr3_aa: CASSLEQFYEQYF

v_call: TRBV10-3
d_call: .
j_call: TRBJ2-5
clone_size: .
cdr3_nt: TGTGCCACCAGCATTCTGGGCCAAGAGACCCAGTACTTC
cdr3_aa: CATSILGQETQYF

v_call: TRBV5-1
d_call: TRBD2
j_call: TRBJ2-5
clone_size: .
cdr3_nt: TGCGCCAGCAGCTTGGTCGGAAGCGGGGGGGCCGGTGGCCAAGAGACCCAGTACTTC
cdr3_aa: CASSLVGSGGAGGQETQYF

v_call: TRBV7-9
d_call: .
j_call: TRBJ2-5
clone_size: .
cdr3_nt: TGTGCCAGCAGCGCGCGGGGACAGCAGACCCAGTACTTC
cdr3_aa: CASSARGQQTQYF